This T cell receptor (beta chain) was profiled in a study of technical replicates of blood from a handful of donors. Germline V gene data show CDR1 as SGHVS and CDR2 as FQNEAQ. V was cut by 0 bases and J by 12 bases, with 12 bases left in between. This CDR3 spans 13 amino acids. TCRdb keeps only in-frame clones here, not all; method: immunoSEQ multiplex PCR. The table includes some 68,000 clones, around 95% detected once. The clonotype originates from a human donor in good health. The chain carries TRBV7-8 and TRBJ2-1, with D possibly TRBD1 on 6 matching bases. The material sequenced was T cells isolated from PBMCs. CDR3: CASSLARDMRQFF. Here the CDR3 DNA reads TGTGCCAGCAGCTTAGCCAGGGACATGCGGCAGTTCTTC.